The next 2 T cell receptor beta chains were all read from a single sample in a study of shared clonotypes between healthy human individuals. Profiled with immunoSEQ multiplex PCR; TCRdb holds only in-frame clones, not every one. The sample contains 200,000 to 250,000 clones, approximately 65% of which appear only once. The specimen sequenced was memory CD4+ T cells sorted from blood. Subset in this sample: CD45RA-negative fraction. These receptors were taken from a man aged 25 to 40 in good health.

The gene calls are TRBV4-2 and TRBJ2-1; D is ambiguous. The length of the CDR3 is 16 residues. Trimming stripped 0 bases from V and 2 bases from J, with 11 bases between. Per the germline V gene, CDR1 is LGHNA and CDR2 is YNFKEQ. The chain's CDR3 is CASSQDLAKAYNEQFF. The DNA for the CDR3 is TGTGCCAGCAGCCAAGATTTGGCGAAGGCCTACAATGAGCAGTTCTTC.

CDR3 sequence reads: CASSLTILGPTPSLADNEQFF. Here the CDR3 DNA reads TGCGCCAGCAGCTTGACTATACTCGGACCAACCCCATCCCTAGCGGATAATGAGCAGTTCTTC. V gene TRBV5-1 combines with J gene TRBJ2-1; 7 bases are shared with TRBD2. The V segment lost 1 base and the J segment 7 bases; nucleotides outside the gene matches: 26. The length of the CDR3 is 21 residues. Germline CDR1 and CDR2: SGHRS and YFSETQ.